This T cell receptor (beta chain) was found in a study of CD8 T cells in Susac syndrome. A quantity of roughly 0.5 to 1 ug RNA underwent reverse transcription using random hexamers. TCRdb ran MiXCR on the immunoSEQ multiplex PCR reads and lists one entry per CDR3 protein. The sample records some 130,000 distinct CDR3 sequences, over 90% being singletons. V lost 3 bases and J lost 5; bases outside the gene matches: 6. Germline values: CDR1 SGHVS, CDR2 FNYEAQ. This CDR3 has 15 residues. The chain employs TRBV7-6 and TRBJ2-3, with 9 bases matching TRBD2. Sequenced material: CD8+ T cells from PBMCs. This clonotype was obtained from a human donor with Susac syndrome. The CDR3 region is CASSFEVAGEDTQYF. For the CDR3, the DNA is TGTGCCAGCAGCTTCGAGGTAGCGGGAGAAGATACGCAGTATTTT.